This is a list of T cell receptor beta chains from one sample in a study of cytomegalovirus exposure and HLA in healthy donors. The data were produced by immunoSEQ multiplex PCR, yet TCRdb's version contains in-frame clones alone and is incomplete. The sample yields approximately 160,000 clones, 91% seen once. The sample was PBMCs. The receptors derive from a young woman in good health and CMV-seropositive. CDR3s include the opening cysteine and the closing phenylalanine or tryptophan. D genes are given only for firm matches. The listing skips clone size in some rows; elsewhere it reads once, few, many or a size class.

v_gene	d_gene	j_gene	abundance	CDR3nt	CDR3aa
TRBV6-5	TRBD1	TRBJ1-6	.	TGTGCCAGCAGTTACGAGGCCAGGGGGCTTTCACCCCTCCACTTT	CASSYEARGLSPLHF
TRBV7-8	.	TRBJ2-5	.	TGTGCCAGCAGCTCCCACACCATCGGACTCAAAGAGACCCAGTACTTC	CASSSHTIGLKETQYF
TRBV18	TRBD1	TRBJ2-7	few	TGTGCCAGCTCACCGGTCTTGAGACAGGGATCCTACGAGCAGTACTTC	CASSPVLRQGSYEQYF
TRBV7-6	.	TRBJ2-1	.	TGTGCCAGCAGCTTAGCGAGGGCAGGCTACAACAATGAGCAGTTCTTC	CASSLARAGYNNEQFF
TRBV27	TRBD1	TRBJ1-4	.	TGTGCCAGCAGTCGGACAGGGGGTTCTAATGAAAAACTGTTTTTT	CASSRTGGSNEKLFF
TRBV29-1	.	TRBJ2-1	once	TGCAGCGTCGGGGATAGAGGATACAATGAGCAGTTCTTC	CSVGDRGYNEQFF
TRBV2	.	TRBJ2-5	.	TGTGCCAGCAGTGAAGACGGGGGAGATCAAGAGACCCAGTACTTC	CASSEDGGDQETQYF
TRBV11-3	.	TRBJ2-1	.	TGTGCCAGCAGCTCCCGAGAGTCCTACAATGAGCAGTTCTTC	CASSSRESYNEQFF
TRBV28	TRBD2	TRBJ2-2	.	TGTGCCGGGGCGGCGGGAGGAATCGGGGAGCTGTTTTTT	CAGAAGGIGELFF
TRBV27	TRBD2	TRBJ2-1	.	TGTGCCAGCAGTAACGGAGCGGGAGGATGGAATGAGCAGTTCTTC	CASSNGAGGWNEQFF
TRBV10-3	TRBD1	TRBJ2-3	.	TGTGCCTCACAGGGGTCTAGCACAGATACGCAGTATTTT	CASQGSSTDTQYF
TRBV5-4	.	TRBJ2-1	.	TGTGCCAGCAGCCCGGCGGGATACAATGAGCAGTTCTTC	CASSPAGYNEQFF
TRBV29-1	.	TRBJ1-2	once	TGCAGCGTCTATAAGCAGGGCGGCTATGGCTACACCTTC	CSVYKQGGYGYTF
TRBV5-5	.	TRBJ1-3	.	TGTGCCAGCAGCTCTCATCCATCCACACGCTCTGGAAACACCATATATTTT	CASSSHPSTRSGNTIYF
TRBV19	TRBD1	TRBJ1-1	few	TGTGCCAGTAGATCTCTCGACAGGGTGGGCACTGAAGCTTTCTTT	CASRSLDRVGTEAFF
TRBV18	.	TRBJ1-4	.	TGTGCCAGCTCACTTGGACGGACTCTTAATGAAAAACTGTTTTTT	CASSLGRTLNEKLFF
TRBV29-1	TRBD2	TRBJ2-2	.	TGCAGCGCCTTACGGCGGGGGGCCATCACCGGGGAGCTGTTTTTT	CSALRRGAITGELFF
TRBV18	.	TRBJ2-7	.	TGTGCCAGCTCACCATTCCATCTGGACACTACCTACGAGCAGTACTTC	CASSPFHLDTTYEQYF
TRBV9	TRBD1	TRBJ1-2	.	TGTGCCAGCAGCTTACGAGGGACAGGGCAGTATCGTGCGGGGGGCTACACCTTC	CASSLRGTGQYRAGGYTF
TRBV5-4	.	TRBJ1-2	once	TGTGCCAGCAGCTTAATCGGGATCAACTATGGCTACACCTTC	CASSLIGINYGYTF
TRBV7-8	TRBD1	TRBJ2-7	once	TGTGCCAGCAGCCTTGGACAGGGCTACTCCTACGAGCAGTACTTC	CASSLGQGYSYEQYF
TRBV7-9	TRBD2	TRBJ2-3	.	TGTGCCAGCAGCTTAGTTGCGGGGGGACCTTCTAGCACAGATACGCAGTATTTT	CASSLVAGGPSSTDTQYF
TRBV6-5	.	TRBJ2-2	.	TGTGCCAGCCGGGACTCAAACACCGGGGAGCTGTTTTTT	CASRDSNTGELFF
TRBV5-5	.	TRBJ1-5	few	TGTGCCAGCAGCCCCGGAATGGGGGGGGGCAATCAGCCCCAGCATTTT	CASSPGMGGGNQPQHF
TRBV28	.	TRBJ2-7	once	TGTGCCAGCAGTTTTGGTAGCGGCTACGAGCAGTACTTC	CASSFGSGYEQYF
TRBV6-5	.	TRBJ2-4	.	TGTGCCAGCAGTTACAGCGAACTAGCCAAAAACATTCAGTACTTC	CASSYSELAKNIQYF
TRBV4-1	.	TRBJ2-7	.	TGCGCCAGCAGCCAAGCCACAGAAACCGTCAAGCACTACGAGCAGTACTTC	CASSQATETVKHYEQYF
TRBV19	.	TRBJ2-2	.	TGTGCCAGTAGTATAGTCTCAGGGGTGGGCACCGGGGAGCTGTTTTTT	CASSIVSGVGTGELFF
TRBV6-1	.	TRBJ2-7	.	TGTGCCAGCGGGCCCAGAAGCTCCTACGAGCAGTACTTC	CASGPRSSYEQYF
TRBV5-1	TRBD1	TRBJ2-7	.	TGCGCCAGCAGCTACGGAGGGACAGGGTCATACGAGCAGTACTTC	CASSYGGTGSYEQYF
TRBV2	.	TRBJ1-1	.	TGTGCCAGCAGAGCTACAGGGTATCACACTGAAGCTTTCTTT	CASRATGYHTEAFF
TRBV5-8	.	TRBJ2-3	.	TGTGCCAGCAGCTTGGCCGGAGGAACTAGCACAGATACGCAGTATTTT	CASSLAGGTSTDTQYF
TRBV30	TRBD2	TRBJ2-3	.	TGTGCCTGGAGTGCCCGGAGAAGCGGGGGGGAAGGTACGCAGTATTTT	CAWSARRSGGEGTQYF
TRBV7-2	.	TRBJ1-1	.	TGTGCCAGCAGCTTCAGAAGGGAGGAATGGGCTTTCTTT	CASSFRREEWAFF
TRBV5-6	TRBD1	TRBJ2-3	.	TGTGCCAGCAGCCCGACAGGGACAGATACGCAGTATTTT	CASSPTGTDTQYF
TRBV25-1	.	TRBJ2-1	once	TGTGCCAGCAGTGCCCCCGGGAATGAGCAGTTCTTC	CASSAPGNEQFF
TRBV7-9	.	TRBJ2-3	.	TGTGCCAGCAGCCAAAGGCGGGAAAGCACAGATACGCAGTATTTT	CASSQRRESTDTQYF
TRBV28	.	TRBJ2-7	.	TGTGCCAGCAGTACTACAGGGTCATACGAGCAGTACTTC	CASSTTGSYEQYF
TRBV4-2	.	TRBJ2-2	few	TGTGCCAGCAGCCCCTACCAGGACGGGAGTGCCACCGGGGAGCTGTTTTTT	CASSPYQDGSATGELFF
TRBV20-1	.	TRBJ1-2	once	TGCAGTGCTAGAGGGCCCTATGGCTACACCTTC	CSARGPYGYTF
TRBV7-2	.	TRBJ1-1	.	TGTGCCAGCAGCCCGCAGGGTAGGAGAACTGAAGCTTTCTTT	CASSPQGRRTEAFF
TRBV30	TRBD1	TRBJ2-7	.	TGTGCCTGGAACGACAGGGGGGAGCAGTACTTC	CAWNDRGEQYF
TRBV2	TRBD2	TRBJ2-3	.	TGTGCCAGCAGTCCCGCGGGGGGACCCTTCACAGATACGCAGTATTTT	CASSPAGGPFTDTQYF
TRBV4-3	.	TRBJ1-2	.	TGCGCCAGCAGCCAAGACGCAAAGGGAGGTGGGGGCTACACCTTC	CASSQDAKGGGGYTF
TRBV6-1	TRBD1	TRBJ2-7	.	TGTGCCAGTTCGAGACAGGGGTACTACGAGCAGTACTTC	CASSRQGYYEQYF
TRBV29-1	TRBD1	TRBJ2-5	.	TGCAGCGGGACAGGGGGCGCGGGGGAGACCCAGTACTTC	CSGTGGAGETQYF
TRBV2	.	TRBJ2-7	few	TGTGCCAGCAGTCACAGGTCCTACGAGCAGTACTTC	CASSHRSYEQYF